A selection of T cell receptor beta chains follows, all from one sample in a study of cytomegalovirus exposure and HLA in healthy donors. The assay was immunoSEQ multiplex PCR, and TCRdb's table has in-frame clones only and misses some. The sample lists about 78,000 clones, about 60% seen once, with 5.7% in the top ten. Sequences were obtained from PBMCs. The source is a man aged 25 to 40 in good health and CMV-seropositive. The CDR3 runs from the conserved cysteine through the conserved F or W. Each record gives: CDR3 length, clone size, D gene, J gene, V gene, CDR3 protein, CDR3 DNA. The D gene is left open where the match is weak. Only some rows state a clone size, as once, few, many or a class for expanded clones.

14	.	TRBD1	TRBJ2-5	TRBV18	CASSPTGAQETQYF	TGTGCCAGCTCACCGACAGGGGCCCAGGAGACCCAGTACTTC
13	.	TRBD1	TRBJ2-7	TRBV4-3	CASARDRPYEQYF	TGCGCCAGCGCTCGGGACAGACCCTACGAGCAGTACTTC
15	.	TRBD1	TRBJ1-4	TRBV5-4	CASSERLTGREKLFF	TGTGCCAGCAGCGAGCGATTGACAGGGCGTGAAAAACTGTTTTTT
13	.	.	TRBJ2-6	TRBV5-4	CASTLSGANVLTF	TGTGCCAGCACCCTATCTGGGGCCAACGTCCTGACTTTC
15	.	.	TRBJ2-3	TRBV5-6	CASSTSGLGTDTQYF	TGTGCCAGCAGCACCTCGGGACTTGGCACAGATACGCAGTATTTT
17	few	TRBD2	TRBJ2-7	TRBV28	CASSFSGLAGGSYEQYF	TGTGCCAGCAGTTTCTCCGGACTAGCGGGAGGGTCTTACGAGCAGTACTTC
14	few	TRBD1	TRBJ1-1	TRBV15	CATSGRDRVTEAFF	TGTGCCACCAGCGGCCGGGACAGGGTAACTGAAGCTTTCTTT
19	.	.	TRBJ2-7	TRBV4-3	CASSQSLVGWRRATYEQYF	TGCGCCAGCAGCCAAAGTCTAGTCGGTTGGCGGAGGGCCACCTACGAGCAGTACTTC
16	.	TRBD2	TRBJ2-1	TRBV4-2	CASSQPGTSGDNEQFF	TGTGCCAGCAGCCAGCCCGGGACTAGCGGAGACAATGAGCAGTTCTTC
12	.	.	TRBJ1-5	TRBV28	CATLVGNQPQHF	TGTGCCACCCTCGTCGGCAATCAGCCCCAGCATTTT
17	once	.	TRBJ1-2	TRBV18	CAGSPTYGGRDNYGYTF	TGTGCCGGCTCACCAACTTACGGGGGGCGCGATAACTATGGCTACACCTTC
16	.	.	TRBJ1-2	TRBV7-2	CASSLWKGFFDYGYTF	TGTGCCAGCAGCTTATGGAAGGGGTTCTTTGACTATGGCTACACCTTC
12	.	TRBD1	TRBJ1-2	TRBV5-6	CASSQGDYGYTF	TGTGCCAGCAGCCAGGGGGACTATGGCTACACCTTC
15	.	.	TRBJ2-7	TRBV14	CASSQESKSSYEQYF	TGTGCCAGCAGCCAAGAAAGCAAGAGCTCCTACGAGCAGTACTTC
12	few	.	TRBJ2-3	TRBV5-1	CASSPGTDTQYF	TGCGCCAGCAGCCCAGGCACAGATACGCAGTATTTT
16	.	TRBD2	TRBJ2-5	TRBV29-1	CSVEDATSEGVWTQHF	TGCAGCGTTGAAGATGCGACTAGCGAGGGAGTTTGGACCCAGCACTTC
14	few	TRBD2	TRBJ2-1	TRBV29-1	CSVLSGSGNNEQFF	TGCAGCGTACTCTCGGGTAGCGGGAACAATGAGCAGTTCTTC
18	few	.	TRBJ1-5	TRBV19	CASSNAGTTTFSNQPQHF	TGTGCCAGTAGTAATGCCGGGACAACGACCTTTAGCAATCAGCCCCAGCATTTT
14	few	.	TRBJ1-3	TRBV19	CATRTGGSGNTIYF	TGTGCCACGAGGACGGGAGGCTCTGGAAACACCATATATTTT
15	.	TRBD1	TRBJ2-1	TRBV28	CASTQRRQGVNEQFF	TGTGCCAGCACCCAGCGGAGGCAGGGGGTCAATGAGCAGTTCTTC
15	.	TRBD2	TRBJ2-1	TRBV9	CASSPGGLSSDEQFF	TGTGCCAGCAGCCCGGGGGGTTTAAGTTCCGATGAGCAGTTCTTC
14	.	.	TRBJ1-2	TRBV7-9	CASTVSGAYDGYTF	TGTGCCAGCACAGTTTCAGGGGCCTATGATGGCTACACCTTC
17	few	.	TRBJ2-7	TRBV27	CASSSEYWGTLDHEQYF	TGTGCCAGCAGCAGTGAGTATTGGGGGACTCTGGACCACGAGCAGTACTTC
14	.	.	TRBJ2-7	TRBV30	CAWTRQGSSYEQYF	TGTGCCTGGACTAGGCAGGGGAGCTCCTACGAGCAGTACTTC
18	.	TRBD2	TRBJ2-1	TRBV28	CASSLYASGRELYNEQFF	TGTGCCAGCAGTTTATACGCTAGCGGGAGGGAGCTGTACAATGAGCAGTTCTTC
18	.	.	TRBJ2-3	TRBV27	CASKEGYVKQDYTDTQYF	TGTGCCAGCAAGGAAGGGTACGTCAAGCAGGACTACACAGATACGCAGTATTTT
13	.	.	TRBJ1-1	TRBV30	CAWSGGGNTEAFF	TGTGCCTGGAGCGGGGGTGGGAACACTGAAGCTTTCTTT
15	.	TRBD2	TRBJ2-7	TRBV19	CASSQTSVPTYEQYF	TGTGCCAGTAGCCAGACTAGCGTGCCGACCTACGAGCAGTACTTC
15	.	TRBD1	TRBJ2-3	TRBV4-1	CASSHGDREGDTQYF	TGCGCCAGCAGCCACGGGGACAGGGAGGGAGATACGCAGTATTTT
17	.	TRBD2	TRBJ2-3	TRBV13	CASSLVGLAGTTDTQYF	TGTGCCAGCAGCTTAGTCGGGCTAGCGGGGACCACAGATACGCAGTATTTT
15	.	TRBD1	TRBJ1-6	TRBV4-1	CASSRETGDNSPLHF	TGCGCCAGCAGCCGGGAGACAGGGGATAATTCACCCCTCCACTTT
13	.	.	TRBJ2-1	TRBV30	CAWSRTEDNEQFF	TGCGCCTGGAGTAGGACAGAAGACAATGAGCAGTTCTTC
16	.	.	TRBJ1-5	TRBV19	CASSIRHDTTYEPQHF	TGTGCCAGTAGTATTCGGCACGATACTACCTACGAGCCCCAGCATTTT
14	.	.	TRBJ1-2	TRBV10-3	CASSQDGNNYGYTF	TGTGCCAGCAGTCAGGACGGGAATAACTATGGCTACACCTTC
13	.	TRBD1	TRBJ2-1	TRBV30	CAWSSTGVGEQFF	TGTGCCTGGAGTTCGACAGGGGTGGGTGAGCAGTTCTTC
14	.	TRBD1	TRBJ2-7	TRBV28	CASSKTGARYEQYF	TGTGCCAGCAGTAAGACAGGGGCAAGGTACGAGCAGTACTTC
14	few	.	TRBJ1-1	TRBV27	CASHPGQVNTEAFF	TGTGCCAGCCACCCAGGTCAAGTGAACACTGAAGCTTTCTTT
14	few	TRBD1	TRBJ2-7	TRBV10-3	CAITEGQGTYEQYF	TGTGCCATCACGGAGGGACAGGGGACCTACGAGCAGTACTTC
12	.	.	TRBJ2-7	TRBV7-3	CASSFLVYEQYF	TGTGCCAGCAGCTTTTTGGTCTACGAGCAGTACTTC
15	.	.	TRBJ1-5	TRBV7-2	CASSPWGDSNQPQHF	TGTGCCAGCAGCCCCTGGGGAGATAGCAATCAGCCCCAGCATTTT
13	.	TRBD1	TRBJ2-2	TRBV19	CASWDRAFGELFF	TGTGCCAGCTGGGACAGAGCTTTCGGGGAGCTGTTTTTT
11	.	.	TRBJ2-1	TRBV2	CASSSTDEQFF	TGTGCCAGCAGTAGCACTGATGAGCAGTTCTTC